Shown below are 21 T cell receptor beta chains from a single sample sequenced in a study of T-cell memory formation after mild COVID-19. TCRdb reprocessed the 5' RACE reads with MiXCR, giving one entry per CDR3 protein. The table includes approximately 250,000 distinct CDR3 sequences, roughly 14% detected once. The specimen sequenced was PBMCs or a T cell subset sorted from them (not recorded which). These TCRs come from an adult woman who had mild COVID-19 (a few samples of this study predate the infection). Cell type and time point are not known.

In this sample, this clonotype turned up many times. This chain joins TRBV7-9 and TRBJ2-7; 12 bases align to TRBD1. Trimming removed 5 bases from V and 4 bases from J; junction bases left unmatched: 9. Germline V gene lookup returns CDR1 SEHNR and CDR2 FQNEAQ (reference sequence). This CDR3 spans 16 amino acids. The chain's CDR3 is CASSPGGTGGGYEQYF. Written as DNA, the CDR3 is TGTGCCAGCAGCCCAGGGGGGACAGGGGGCGGTTACGAGCAGTACTTC.

This clonotype turned up a few times. This rearrangement joins TRBV29-1 to TRBJ1-1; weak D call: TRBD1 (5 bases). Trimming removed 7 bases from V and 4 bases from J, with 13 bases in between. This CDR3 has 12 residues. Germline-derived CDR1 and CDR2 are SQVTM and ANQGSEA. The CDR3 DNA is TGCAGCGGTCAGGGTACTTCCACTGAAGCTTTCTTT. Translating it yields CSGQGTSTEAFF.

This clonotype has only a few counts. The V and J genes are TRBV29-1 and TRBJ2-3, with 7 nucleotides matching TRBD2. CDR1 is SQVTM and CDR2 is ANQGSEA in the germline V gene. CDR3 length: 13 amino acids. Trimming at V came to 6 bases and at J to 4 bases, leaving 7 bases not matched to a gene. The DNA of the CDR3 is TGCAGCGTCCGAGGACTAGGAGCAGATACGCAGTATTTT. It yields the protein CSVRGLGADTQYF.

Many counts were recorded for this clonotype. This chain links TRBV24-1 with TRBJ2-2; no reliable D call. The germline V and J ends were trimmed by 0 bases and 5 bases, with 15 bases remaining between them. The CDR3 has 17 amino acids. Germline V gene sequence: CDR1 KGHDR, CDR2 SFDVKD. CDR3 coding DNA: TGTGCCACCAGTGATTTGGGACCTAAAGCCCTGACCGGGGAGCTGTTTTTT. Protein product: CATSDLGPKALTGELFF.

This clonotype was seen only a few times. V gene TRBV5-1 combines with J gene TRBJ1-2; D is uncertain. The CDR3 contains 15 residues. Germline CDR1 is SGHRS and CDR2 is YFSETQ. The V and J ends lost 0 bases and 1 base respectively, with 10 bases between them. CDR3 DNA sequence: TGCGCCAGCAGCTTGGACAGCCCAATTAACTATGGCTACACCTTC. It specifies CASSLDSPINYGYTF.

This chain links TRBV5-1 with TRBJ2-1; perhaps TRBD1 as D (5 bases). The CDR3 runs 12 residues. The germline V gene encodes CDR1 SGHRS and CDR2 YFSETQ. V was cut by 4 bases and J by 10 bases, with 12 bases left in between. The CDR3 bases are TGCGCCAGCAGCCCGACAGAAGGCGAGCAGTTCTTC. Translation gives CASSPTEGEQFF.

This clonotype was recorded a few times. The J gene is TRBJ2-3, the V gene TRBV12-5; 9 bases are a match to TRBD2. After removal of 6 bases from V and 3 bases from J, the junction contained 10 bases not matched to a gene. Germline V gene lookup returns CDR1 LGHNT and CDR2 FRNRAP. The CDR3 has 16 amino acids. Written as DNA, the CDR3 is TGTGCTAGTGGACTCCAGCGGGGGGAAGGAACAGATACGCAGTATTTT. It codes for CASGLQRGEGTDTQYF.

The chain employs TRBV30 and TRBJ1-1, with 7 nucleotides matching TRBD1. CDR3 length: 14 residues. V was pared by 3 bases and J by 4 bases, with 8 bases of the junction left unmatched. Germline V gene sequence: CDR1 GTSNPN, CDR2 SVGIG (reference sequence). The CDR3 region has the DNA TGTGCCTGGAGGGAACAGGGGCGGGGCACTGAAGCTTTCTTT. Translated, it gives CAWREQGRGTEAFF.

Turning to this clonotype: The junction shows a germline mismatch at one end, possibly a read error. This chain links TRBV19 with TRBJ2-2, with TRBD1 matching over 10 bases. CDR3 length: 15 amino acids. Germline assignment: CDR1 LNHDA and CDR2 SQIVND (reference sequence). CDR3: CASSVDGQGAGELFF. The CDR3 nucleotides are TGTGCCAGTAGTGTAGACGGACAGGGGGCCGGGGAGCTGTTTTTT.

In its sample, this clonotype was seen many times. The gene calls are TRBV19 and TRBJ2-3; 9 nucleotides line up with TRBD1. The CDR3 length is 16 residues. CDR1 is LNHDA and CDR2 is SQIVND in the germline V gene (reference sequence). V shed 2 bases, J shed 4 bases, and the junction held 7 bases outside the gene matches. DNA for the CDR3: TGTGCCAGTAGTATAAGAGGGACAGGGTTCGCAGATACGCAGTATTTT. It codes for CASSIRGTGFADTQYF.

This clonotype showed up just a few times. This chain uses TRBV29-1 with TRBJ2-7; D remains ambiguous. CDR1 is SQVTM and CDR2 is ANQGSEA in the germline V gene. The CDR3 is 12 amino acids. The V and J ends lost 4 bases and 1 base respectively, with 8 bases between them. The CDR3 coding sequence is TGCAGCGTTGTGATACAGTCCTACGAGCAGTACTTC. Translating it yields CSVVIQSYEQYF.

There are a few counts of this clonotype. The chain recombines TRBV6-2 or TRBV6-3 with TRBJ2-2; TRBD2 matches at 9 bases. V dropped 6 bases and J dropped 4; count of bases not matched to a gene: 3. This CDR3 has 14 amino acids. CDR1 and CDR2 from the germline V gene are MNHEY and SVGEGT. The CDR3 reads CASRGAGGTGELFF. The CDR3 nucleotides read TGTGCCAGCAGAGGAGCGGGGGGCACCGGGGAGCTGTTTTTT.

This clonotype came up a few times. This chain links TRBV24-1 with TRBJ2-5, with TRBD2 identical over 13 bases. The CDR3 spans 16 residues. The germline gives CDR1 KGHDR, CDR2 SFDVKD. V lost 5 bases to trimming and J lost 5 bases; unmatched junction nucleotides: 7. The DNA for the CDR3 is TGTGCCACCAGTGGTACTAGCGGGAGGGCCTCGGAGACCCAGTACTTC. Protein: CATSGTSGRASETQYF.

V and J are TRBV6-1 and TRBJ1-5; D remains ambiguous. The CDR3 runs to 14 residues. Trimming removed 4 bases at V and 2 bases at J, with 9 bases between. The V gene's germline CDR1 is MNHNS and CDR2 SASEGT. The CDR3 sequence: CASSVQWGNQPQHF. The DNA for the CDR3 is TGTGCCAGCAGTGTCCAATGGGGCAATCAGCCCCAGCATTTT.

There are a few counts of this clonotype. V gene TRBV5-1 combines with J gene TRBJ2-3, with 7 bases matching TRBD1. Germline-derived CDR1 and CDR2 are SGHRS and YFSETQ. V lost 4 bases to trimming and J lost 6 bases; unmatched junction nucleotides: 8. The CDR3 sequence is 14 residues long. CDR3 amino acids: CASSVGQVQDTQYF. The CDR3 DNA sequence: TGCGCCAGCAGCGTAGGACAGGTGCAGGATACGCAGTATTTT. The variable domain in full, completed from reference TRBV5-1 and TRBJ2-3, reads KAGVTQTPRYLIKTRGQQVTLSCSPISGHRSVSWYQQTPGQGLQFLFEYFSETQRNKGNFPGRFSGRQFSNSRSEMNVSTLELGDSALYLCASSVGQVQDTQYFGPGTRLTVL.

The chain combines TRBV4-1 with TRBJ2-5; D unresolved. V was shortened by 6 bases and J by 4 bases, with 15 bases between the two germline ends. Germline CDR1 reads MGHRA; CDR2 reads YSYEKL. This CDR3 has 14 residues. The CDR3 bases are TGCGCCAGCAGTTCCCGGACCCTCGGAGAGACCCAGTACTTC. As protein: CASSSRTLGETQYF.

The CDR3 region has the DNA TGCGCCAGCAGCTTGGACGGGGCCGGTGGAAACACCATATATTTT. Protein product: CASSLDGAGGNTIYF. V gene TRBV5-1 combines with J gene TRBJ1-3; D may be TRBD1 (5 bases). V lost 0 bases and J lost 3, with 10 bases in between. Germline CDR1 reads SGHRS; CDR2 reads YFSETQ. This CDR3 spans 15 amino acids.

There are many counts of this clonotype. V and J are TRBV27 and TRBJ2-3; D call uncertain. The CDR3 loop spans 14 amino acids. Germline values: CDR1 MNHEY, CDR2 SMNVEV (reference sequence). The ends were cut back, 2 bases at V and 4 bases at J, with 10 bases in the middle. This CDR3 reads CASSLASRADTQYF. For the CDR3, the DNA is TGTGCCAGCAGTTTAGCCTCTAGAGCAGATACGCAGTATTTT.

There are many counts of this clonotype. The chain links TRBV7-2 to TRBJ2-7; the D is unclear. Germline V lookup: CDR1 SGHTA, CDR2 FQGNSA. This CDR3 has 11 residues. V lost 6 bases to trimming and J lost 3 bases, with 6 bases between them. The CDR3 bases are TGTGCCAGCAGTTCGCTCTACGAGCAGTACTTC. Its translation: CASSSLYEQYF. The full variable domain, rest sourced from reference TRBV7-2 and TRBJ2-7, is GAGVSQSPSNKVTEKGKDVELRCDPISGHTALYWYRQSLGQGLEFLIYFQGNSAPDKSGLPSDRFSAERTGGSVSTLTIQRTQQEDSAVYLCASSSLYEQYFGPGTRLTVT.

This clonotype was counted once. CDR3 residues: CASTADTITGELFF. The CDR3 DNA sequence: TGTGCCAGCACGGCCGATACGATCACCGGGGAGCTGTTTTTT. This chain joins TRBV6-2 or TRBV6-3 and TRBJ2-2; no firm D call. Germline V gene lookup returns CDR1 MNHEY and CDR2 SVGEGT. V gave up 7 bases and J gave up 4 bases, with 13 bases separating them. This CDR3 spans 14 amino acids.

The V gene is TRBV20-1, the J gene TRBJ2-2; D is unclear. The germline V gene encodes CDR1 DFQATT and CDR2 SNEGSKA (reference sequence). V dropped 1 base and J dropped 0 bases, with 9 bases sitting between them. The CDR3 has 15 amino acids. The CDR3 loop is CSARVMVPNTGELFF. DNA of the CDR3: TGCAGTGCTAGAGTTATGGTTCCGAACACCGGGGAGCTGTTTTTT.